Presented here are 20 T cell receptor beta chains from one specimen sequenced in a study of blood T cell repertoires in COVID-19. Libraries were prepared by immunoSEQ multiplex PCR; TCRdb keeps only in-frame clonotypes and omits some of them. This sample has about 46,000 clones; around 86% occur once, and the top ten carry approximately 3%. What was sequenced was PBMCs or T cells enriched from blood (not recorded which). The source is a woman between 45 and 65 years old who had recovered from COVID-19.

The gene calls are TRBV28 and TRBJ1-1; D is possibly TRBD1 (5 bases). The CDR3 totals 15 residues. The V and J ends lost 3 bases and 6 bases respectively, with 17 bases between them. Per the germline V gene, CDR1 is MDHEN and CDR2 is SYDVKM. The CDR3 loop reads CASSFMLGLGAEAFF. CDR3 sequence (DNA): TGTGCCAGCAGTTTTATGTTGGGACTTGGGGCTGAAGCTTTCTTT.

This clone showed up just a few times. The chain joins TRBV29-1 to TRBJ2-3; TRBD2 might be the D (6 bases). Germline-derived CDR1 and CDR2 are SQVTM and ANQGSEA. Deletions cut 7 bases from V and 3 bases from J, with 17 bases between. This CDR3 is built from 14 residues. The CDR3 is CSGQISGGTDTQYF. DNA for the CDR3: TGCAGCGGACAAATCTCCGGGGGAACAGATACGCAGTATTTT.

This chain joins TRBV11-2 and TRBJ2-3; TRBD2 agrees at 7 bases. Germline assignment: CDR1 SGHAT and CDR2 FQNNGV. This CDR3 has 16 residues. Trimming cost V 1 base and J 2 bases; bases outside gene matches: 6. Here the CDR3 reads CASSLVGGGSTDTQYF. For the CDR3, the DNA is TGTGCCAGCAGCTTAGTGGGCGGGGGATCCACAGATACGCAGTATTTT.

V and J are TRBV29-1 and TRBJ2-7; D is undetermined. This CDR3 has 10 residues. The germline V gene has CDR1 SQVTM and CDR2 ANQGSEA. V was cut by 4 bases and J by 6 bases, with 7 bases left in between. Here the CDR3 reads CSVGLGEQYF. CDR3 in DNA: TGCAGCGTTGGGCTAGGCGAGCAGTACTTC.

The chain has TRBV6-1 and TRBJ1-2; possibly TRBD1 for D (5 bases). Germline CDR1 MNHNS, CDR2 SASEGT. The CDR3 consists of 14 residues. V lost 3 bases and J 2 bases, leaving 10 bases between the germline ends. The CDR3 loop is CASSDRDWNYGYTF. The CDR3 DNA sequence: TGTGCCAGCAGTGATAGGGACTGGAACTATGGCTACACCTTC.

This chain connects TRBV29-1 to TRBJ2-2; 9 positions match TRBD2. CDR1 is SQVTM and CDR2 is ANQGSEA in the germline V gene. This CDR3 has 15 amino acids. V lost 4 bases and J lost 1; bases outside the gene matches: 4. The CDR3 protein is CSVVAGAQNTGELFF. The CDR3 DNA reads TGCAGCGTTGTAGCGGGGGCTCAGAACACCGGGGAGCTGTTTTTT.

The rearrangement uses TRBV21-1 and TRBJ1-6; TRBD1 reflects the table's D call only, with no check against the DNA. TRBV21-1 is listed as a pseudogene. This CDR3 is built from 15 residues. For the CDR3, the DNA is TGTGCCAGCAAAAGCAGGGGCTCTTATAATTCACCCCTCCACTTT. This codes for CASKSRGSYNSPLHF.

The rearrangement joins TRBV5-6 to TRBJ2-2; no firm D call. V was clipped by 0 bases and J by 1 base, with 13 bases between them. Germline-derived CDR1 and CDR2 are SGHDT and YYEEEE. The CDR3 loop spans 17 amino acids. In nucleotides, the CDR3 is TGTGCCAGCAGCTTGGATGGTCCCGGGTTGAACACCGGGGAGCTGTTTTTT. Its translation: CASSLDGPGLNTGELFF. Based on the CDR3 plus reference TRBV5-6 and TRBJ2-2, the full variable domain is DAGVTQSPTHLIKTRGQQVTLRCSPKSGHDTVSWYQQALGQGPQFIFQYYEEEERQRGNFPDRFSGHQFPNYSSELNVNALLLGDSALYLCASSLDGPGLNTGELFFGEGSRLTVL.

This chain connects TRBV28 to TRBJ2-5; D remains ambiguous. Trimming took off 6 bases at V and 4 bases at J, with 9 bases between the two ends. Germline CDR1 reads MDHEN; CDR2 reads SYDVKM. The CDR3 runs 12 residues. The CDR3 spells CASRVRGETQYF. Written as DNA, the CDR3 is TGTGCCAGCAGGGTCAGAGGAGAGACCCAGTACTTC.

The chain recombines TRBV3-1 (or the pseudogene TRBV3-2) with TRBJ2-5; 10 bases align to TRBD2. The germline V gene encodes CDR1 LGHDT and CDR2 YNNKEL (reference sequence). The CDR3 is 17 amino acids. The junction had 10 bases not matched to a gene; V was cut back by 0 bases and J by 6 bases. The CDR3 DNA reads TGTGCCAGCAGCCAAGACGCTAAAAGCGGGGGGGCGAAGACCCAGTACTTC. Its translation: CASSQDAKSGGAKTQYF.

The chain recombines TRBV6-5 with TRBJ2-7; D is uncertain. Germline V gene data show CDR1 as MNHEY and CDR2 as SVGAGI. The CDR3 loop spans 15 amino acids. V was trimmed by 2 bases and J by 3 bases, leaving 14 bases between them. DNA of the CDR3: TGTGCCAGCAGTTACACTCCGCCCGCCCTCTACGAGCAGTACTTC. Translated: CASSYTPPALYEQYF.

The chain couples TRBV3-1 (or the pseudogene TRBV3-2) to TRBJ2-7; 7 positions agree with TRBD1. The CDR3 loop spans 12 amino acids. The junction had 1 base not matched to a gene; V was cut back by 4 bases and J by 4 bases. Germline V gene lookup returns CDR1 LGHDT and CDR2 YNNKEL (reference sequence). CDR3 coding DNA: TGTGCCAGCAGCCTGACAGGGTACGAGCAGTACTTC. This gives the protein CASSLTGYEQYF.

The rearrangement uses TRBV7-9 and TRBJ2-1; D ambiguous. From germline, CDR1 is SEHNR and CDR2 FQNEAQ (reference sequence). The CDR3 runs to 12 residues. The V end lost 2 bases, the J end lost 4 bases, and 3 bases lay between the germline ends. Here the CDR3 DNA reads TGTGCCAGCAGCTTACCATACAATGAGCAGTTCTTC. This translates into CASSLPYNEQFF.

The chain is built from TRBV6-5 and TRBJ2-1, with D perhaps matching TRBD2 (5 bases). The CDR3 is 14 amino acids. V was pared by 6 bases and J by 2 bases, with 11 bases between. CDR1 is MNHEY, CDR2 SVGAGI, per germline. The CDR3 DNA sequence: TGTGCCAGCAGAGGACTGGGAACCTACAATGAGCAGTTCTTC. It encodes CASRGLGTYNEQFF.

The CDR3 loop is CASSPRGSYNEQFF. The CDR3 DNA reads as TGTGCCAGCAGTCCCAGGGGGTCCTACAATGAGCAGTTCTTC. The V call is TRBV28, the J call TRBJ2-1; TRBD1 matches at 7 bases. J lost 1 base, V lost 5 bases, and 2 bases had no gene match. The germline V gene encodes CDR1 MDHEN and CDR2 SYDVKM. This CDR3 is 14 amino acids long.

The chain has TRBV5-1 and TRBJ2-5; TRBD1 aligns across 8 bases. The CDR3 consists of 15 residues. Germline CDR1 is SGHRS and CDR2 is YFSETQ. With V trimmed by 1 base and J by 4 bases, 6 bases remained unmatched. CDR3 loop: CASSLFGQGRETQYF. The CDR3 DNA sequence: TGCGCCAGCAGCTTGTTTGGACAGGGTAGAGAGACCCAGTACTTC.

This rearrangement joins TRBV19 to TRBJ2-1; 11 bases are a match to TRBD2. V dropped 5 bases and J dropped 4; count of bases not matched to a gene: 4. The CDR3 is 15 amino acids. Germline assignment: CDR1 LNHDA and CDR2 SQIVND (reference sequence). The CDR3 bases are TGTGCCAGTAGTTACGGGACTAGCGGTTACAATGAGCAGTTCTTC. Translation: CASSYGTSGYNEQFF.

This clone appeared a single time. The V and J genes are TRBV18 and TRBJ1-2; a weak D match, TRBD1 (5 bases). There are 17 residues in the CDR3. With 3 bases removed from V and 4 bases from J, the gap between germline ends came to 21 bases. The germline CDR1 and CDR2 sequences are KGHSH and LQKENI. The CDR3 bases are TGTGCCAGCTCACCCGGAGACAGCTTCAGGACAACCTATGGCTACACCTTC. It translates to CASSPGDSFRTTYGYTF.

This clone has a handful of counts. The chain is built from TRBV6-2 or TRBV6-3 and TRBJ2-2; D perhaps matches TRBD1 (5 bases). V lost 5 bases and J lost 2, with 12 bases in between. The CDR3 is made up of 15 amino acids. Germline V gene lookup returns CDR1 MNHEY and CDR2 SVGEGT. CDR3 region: CASSRKGINTGELFF. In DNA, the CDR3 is TGTGCCAGCAGTCGGAAGGGGATCAACACCGGGGAGCTGTTTTTT.

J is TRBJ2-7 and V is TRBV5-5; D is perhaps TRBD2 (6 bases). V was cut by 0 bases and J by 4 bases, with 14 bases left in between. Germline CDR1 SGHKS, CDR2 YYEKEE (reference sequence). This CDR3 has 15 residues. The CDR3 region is CASSLVRGGRYEQYF. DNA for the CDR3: TGTGCCAGCAGCTTGGTACGGGGAGGTAGATACGAGCAGTACTTC.